The entry below describes one T cell receptor (beta chain). The record originates from a study of blood T cell repertoires in COVID-19. The overall study: PBMCs, B-cell-depleted T cells, or T cells provided the cDNA or gDNA that made up the material.

Germline CDR1 reads SQVTM; CDR2 reads ANQGSEA. This CDR3 is 21 amino acids long. V gave up 4 bases and J gave up 3 bases, with 35 bases separating them. Per the authors' pipeline: Amplification from reference gene primers served as the basis for estimated nucleated cell counts. The method was immunoSEQ multiplex PCR; TCRdb's version includes in-frame clones alone and lacks a portion of them. V, J and clone size were drawn from that table, and D and trimming were deduced from the DNA. This table has over 150,000 clones, approximately 91% appearing once. In Seattle, patients joined the study during active infection and were tracked longitudinally.

The clonotype originates from a man aged 45-60 years with COVID-19, enrolled during active disease. The specimen sequenced was peripheral blood. The gene calls are TRBV29-1 and TRBJ2-3, with a possible D match to TRBD2 (7 bases). The CDR3 DNA sequence: TGCAGCGTTGTTTATTACGGTCACGGGGGGCGAGTCGGCGGGGATACAGATACGCAGTATTTT. Encoded protein: CSVVYYGHGGRVGGDTDTQYF.